This T cell receptor (beta chain) was profiled in a study of blood T cell repertoires in COVID-19. The overall study: The United States, Italy and Spain were the sources of the acute and convalescent COVID-19 samples. PBMCs, B-cell-depleted T cells, or T cells provided the cDNA or gDNA that made up the material.

This clone has only a few counts. This CDR3 comprises 14 residues. The germline gives CDR1 SEHNR, CDR2 FQNEAQ (reference sequence). The J segment lost 7 bases and the V segment lost 1 base, leaving 1 base of the junction unmatched. Original methodology: By means of reference gene primer amplification, nucleated cell counts were estimated. Sequencing was performed with immunoSEQ multiplex PCR; in TCRdb, only in-frame clones are kept and a portion is missing. V and J calls plus clone size are reproduced from that table; the DNA served to infer D and trimming. The sample includes roughly 17,000 clones, about 90% seen only once; the top ten take over 4%.

The gene calls are TRBV7-9 and TRBJ1-6, with TRBD1 matching over 7 bases. The material sequenced was peripheral blood. The sequence derives from a human donor in a cohort sampled during active COVID-19. The CDR3, as DNA: TGTGCCAGCAGCTTAGAGACAGGGAATTCACCCCTCCACTTT. Its protein is CASSLETGNSPLHF.